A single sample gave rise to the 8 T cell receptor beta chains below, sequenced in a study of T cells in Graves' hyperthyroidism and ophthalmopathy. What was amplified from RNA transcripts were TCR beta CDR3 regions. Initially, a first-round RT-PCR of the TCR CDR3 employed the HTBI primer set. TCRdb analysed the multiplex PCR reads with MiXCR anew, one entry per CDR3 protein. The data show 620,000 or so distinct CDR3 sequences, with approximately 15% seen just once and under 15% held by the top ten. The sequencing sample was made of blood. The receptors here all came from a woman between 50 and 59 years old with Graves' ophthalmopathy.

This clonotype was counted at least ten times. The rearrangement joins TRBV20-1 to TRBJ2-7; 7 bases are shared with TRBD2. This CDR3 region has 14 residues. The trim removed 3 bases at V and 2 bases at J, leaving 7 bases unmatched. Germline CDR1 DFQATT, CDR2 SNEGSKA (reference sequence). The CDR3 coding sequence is TGCAGTGCTAGGGCGGGAGTTTTCCCCTACGAGCAGTACTTC. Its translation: CSARAGVFPYEQYF.

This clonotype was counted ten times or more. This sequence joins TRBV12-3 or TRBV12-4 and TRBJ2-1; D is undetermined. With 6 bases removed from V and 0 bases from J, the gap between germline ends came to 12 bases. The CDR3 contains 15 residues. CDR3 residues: CASSLIGSSYNEQFF. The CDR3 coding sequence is TGTGCCAGCAGCTTGATAGGTAGCTCCTACAATGAGCAGTTCTTC.

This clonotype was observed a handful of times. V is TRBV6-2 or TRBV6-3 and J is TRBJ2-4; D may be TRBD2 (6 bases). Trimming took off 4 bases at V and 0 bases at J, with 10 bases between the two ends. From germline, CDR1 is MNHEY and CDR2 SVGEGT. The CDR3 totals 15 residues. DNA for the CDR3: TGTGCCAGCAGTTTTTACGGGAGAGCCAAAAACATTCAGTACTTC. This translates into CASSFYGRAKNIQYF.

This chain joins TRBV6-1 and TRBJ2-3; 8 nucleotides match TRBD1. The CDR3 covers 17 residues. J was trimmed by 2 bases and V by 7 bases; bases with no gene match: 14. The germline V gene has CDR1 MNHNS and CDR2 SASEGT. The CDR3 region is CASINKGQVPLTDTQYF. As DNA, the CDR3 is TGTGCCAGCATCAATAAGGGACAGGTTCCCCTCACAGATACGCAGTATTTT.

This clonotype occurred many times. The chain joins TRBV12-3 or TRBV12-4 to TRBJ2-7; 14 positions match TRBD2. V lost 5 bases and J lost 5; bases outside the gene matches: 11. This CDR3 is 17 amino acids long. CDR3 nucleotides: TGTGCCAGCAGTCTTCGACTAGCGGGAGGGCCAGGTAACGAGCAGTACTTC. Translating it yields CASSLRLAGGPGNEQYF.

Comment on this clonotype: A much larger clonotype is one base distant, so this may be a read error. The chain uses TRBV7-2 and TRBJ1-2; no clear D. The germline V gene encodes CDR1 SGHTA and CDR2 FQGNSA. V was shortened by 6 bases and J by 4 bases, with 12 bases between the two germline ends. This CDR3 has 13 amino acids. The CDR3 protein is CASRSTRTYGYTF. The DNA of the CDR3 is TGTGCCAGCAGATCCACAAGGACCTATGGCTACACCTTC.

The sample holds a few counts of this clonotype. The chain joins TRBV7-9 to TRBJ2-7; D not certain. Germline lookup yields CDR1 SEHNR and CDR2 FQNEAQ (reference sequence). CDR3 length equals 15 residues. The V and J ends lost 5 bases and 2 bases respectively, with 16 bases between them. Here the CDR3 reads CASSPQNLNPYEQYF. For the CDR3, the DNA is TGTGCCAGCAGCCCCCAAAACCTAAACCCCTACGAGCAGTACTTC.

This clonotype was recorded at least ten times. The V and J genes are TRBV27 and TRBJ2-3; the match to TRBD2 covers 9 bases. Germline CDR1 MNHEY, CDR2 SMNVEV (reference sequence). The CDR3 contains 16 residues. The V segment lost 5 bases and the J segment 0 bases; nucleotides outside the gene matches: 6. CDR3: CASSPPTSGSTDTQYF. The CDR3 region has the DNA TGTGCCAGCAGTCCCCCGACTAGCGGTAGCACAGATACGCAGTATTTT.